This TCR beta chain was obtained from a study of a mutant IDH1 vaccine in newly diagnosed glioma. Turning to the study itself: Visits V12 and V13 fell at weeks 35 and 47, respectively. General observations from the study: Patients mounted vaccine-induced immune responses in 90% to 95% of cases.

About this clone: Antigen specificity is unknown.

Germline V gives CDR1 MNHEY, CDR2 SVGAGI. This CDR3 spans 13 amino acids. The germline V and J ends were trimmed by 2 bases and 2 bases, with 7 bases remaining between them. The method was immunoSEQ multiplex PCR; TCRdb's version includes in-frame clones alone and lacks a portion of them. The data hold 26,000 or so clones, with 83% observed a single time. This sample's time point: week 35, safety follow-up. A 20-mer mutant IDH1 peptide at 300 ug was injected subcutaneously with topical imiquimod. Sequences were derived from PBMCs, sampled from a glioma patient whose treatment included an IDH1 peptide vaccine. The genes are TRBV6-5 and TRBJ2-7; D not resolved. The origin of this receptor is a man aged 30 to 45 with glioma. In DNA, the CDR3 is TGTGCCAGCAGTTACGCACAAACCTACGAGCAGTACTTC. Residues: CASSYAQTYEQYF.